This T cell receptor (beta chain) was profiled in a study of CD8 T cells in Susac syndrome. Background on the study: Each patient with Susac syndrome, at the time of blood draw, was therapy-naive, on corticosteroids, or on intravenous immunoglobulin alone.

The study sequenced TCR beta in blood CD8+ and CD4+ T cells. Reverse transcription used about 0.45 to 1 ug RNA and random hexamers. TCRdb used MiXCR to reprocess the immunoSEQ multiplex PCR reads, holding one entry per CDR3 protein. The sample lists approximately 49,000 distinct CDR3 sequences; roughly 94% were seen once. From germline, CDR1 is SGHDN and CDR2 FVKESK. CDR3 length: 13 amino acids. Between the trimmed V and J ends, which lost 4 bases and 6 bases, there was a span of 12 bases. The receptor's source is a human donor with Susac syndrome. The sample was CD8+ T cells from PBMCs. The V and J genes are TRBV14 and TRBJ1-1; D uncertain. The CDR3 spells CASSPLGFAEAFF. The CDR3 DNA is TGTGCCAGCAGCCCCTTGGGGTTCGCTGAAGCTTTCTTT.